These T cell receptor beta chains were read from a single sample in a study of T cell repertoires in cytomegalovirus infection. From the reads, TCRdb called clonotypes with MiXCR, one entry per CDR3 protein. The sample includes under 350,000 distinct CDR3 sequences, 20% to 25% of them seen just once. Antigens of these TCRs are unknown. Specimen: cultured PBMCs, collected from culture after CMV antigen stimulation. The receptors shown here come from a human donor in good health (CMV status not recorded). Some clones in this sample may be carry-over from other donors' samples. CDR3s include the opening cysteine and the closing phenylalanine or tryptophan. Fields, in order: V gene, CDR3 length, D gene, CDR3 protein. D genes are given only for firm matches.

TRBV2 13 - CASSPGNNNEQFF
TRBV29-1 12 - CSAGSSSYEQYF
TRBV7-2 18 - CASSLKGSSGPRGGELFF
TRBV20-1 13 - CSARGPWGYEQYF
TRBV11-2 16 TRBD1 CASSWWATGGVEKLFF
TRBV7-2 15 - CASSLGTEYNSPLHF
TRBV6-5 8 - CASLEQYF
TRBV19 13 TRBD1 CASMGQGAYEQYF
TRBV19 13 - CASEQGRNTEAFF
TRBV6-1 12 - CASSYRDTEAFF
TRBV20-1 14 TRBD1 CSARGQTSTDTQYF
TRBV4-2 12 - CASSLPDETQYF
TRBV6-2/TRBV6-3 15 TRBD2 CASSYRLAGRETQYF
TRBV11-2 15 TRBD1 CASSIGQGMNTEAFF
TRBV19 14 - CASSAMRGSPGYTF
TRBV11-2 16 - CASSLPAEPSYNEQFF